This TCR beta chain emerged from a study of a mutant IDH1 vaccine in newly diagnosed glioma. Overall study context: Beginning 4-6 weeks after radiotherapy alone, or with temozolomide cycles, vaccination took place. Receipt of radiotherapy, temozolomide, or both preceded the study, and most received both.

In this sample, this clone turned up once. Its antigen is still unknown. General study results and limits: Top peripheral T cell clonotype shifts appeared unrelated to pseudoprogression.

This CDR3 spans 15 amino acids. Germline V gives CDR1 MNHNS, CDR2 SASEGT. V was clipped by 6 bases and J by 3 bases, with 18 bases between them. Time point: week 35, safety follow-up. The vaccine gave 300 ug of a 20-mer mutant IDH1 peptide subcutaneously per dose. Sequenced by immunoSEQ multiplex PCR; TCRdb stores in-frame clones only, minus some. The repertoire holds roughly 60,000 clones, with 80% to 90% as singletons. The chain combines TRBV6-1 with TRBJ2-7, with a tentative D call TRBD1 (6 bases). Here the sequenced sample was PBMCs, taken from a glioma patient whose treatment included an IDH1 peptide vaccine. This TCR was sampled from a man in his forties with glioma. As DNA, the CDR3 is TGTGCCAGCAGCCTACAATCGGGACACAACTACGAGCAGTACTTC. Translating it yields CASSLQSGHNYEQYF.